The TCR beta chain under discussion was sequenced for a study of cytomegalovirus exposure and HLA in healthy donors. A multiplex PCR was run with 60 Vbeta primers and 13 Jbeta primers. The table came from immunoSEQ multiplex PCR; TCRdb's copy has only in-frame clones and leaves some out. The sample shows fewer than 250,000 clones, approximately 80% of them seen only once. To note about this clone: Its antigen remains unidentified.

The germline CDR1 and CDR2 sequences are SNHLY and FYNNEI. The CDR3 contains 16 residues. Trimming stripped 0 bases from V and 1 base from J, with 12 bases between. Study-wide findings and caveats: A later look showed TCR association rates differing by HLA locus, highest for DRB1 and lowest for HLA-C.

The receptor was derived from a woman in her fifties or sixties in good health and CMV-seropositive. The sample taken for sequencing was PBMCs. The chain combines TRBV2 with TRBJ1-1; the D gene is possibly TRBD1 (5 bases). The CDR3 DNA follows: TGTGCCAGCAGTGAAGCGCCCTTCGGGGGGAACACTGAAGCTTTCTTT. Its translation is CASSEAPFGGNTEAFF.